One and the same sample provided the 4 T cell receptor beta chains below, sequenced in a study of blood T cell repertoires in COVID-19. Measured with immunoSEQ multiplex PCR; TCRdb has only the in-frame clones, and not every one. The data show 210,000 or so clones, with about four fifths seen just once and 5% to 6.5% held by the top ten. What was sequenced was peripheral blood. The receptors originated from a woman between 65 and 79 years old with active or convalescent COVID-19.

The rearrangement joins TRBV2 to TRBJ2-7, with a tentative D call TRBD2 (6 bases). There are 12 residues in the CDR3. Trimming took off 4 bases at V and 2 bases at J, with 6 bases between the two ends. Per the germline V gene, CDR1 is SNHLY and CDR2 is FYNNEI. The chain's CDR3 is CASSGLAYEQYF. In nucleotides, the CDR3 is TGTGCCAGCAGTGGACTAGCCTACGAGCAGTACTTC.

This clone was seen once. The rearrangement uses TRBV27 and TRBJ2-7; 9 positions agree with TRBD2. The CDR3 has 19 residues. Germline CDR1 reads MNHEY; CDR2 reads SMNVEV (reference sequence). Germline trimming cut 4 bases from V and 3 bases from J; bases unmatched to any gene: 19. Here the CDR3 reads CASSSVKVAGGGNLYEQYF. CDR3 in DNA: TGTGCCAGCAGTTCCGTGAAGGTGGCGGGAGGGGGGAACCTCTACGAGCAGTACTTC.

V gene TRBV28 combines with J gene TRBJ1-5; D not certain. Trimming left V 2 bases short and J 2 bases short, with 10 bases between. This CDR3 region has 15 residues. Germline assignment: CDR1 MDHEN and CDR2 SYDVKM. The CDR3 bases are TGTGCCAGCAGTTTAGGTGGAGGTGGCAATCAGCCCCAGCATTTT. Encoded protein: CASSLGGGGNQPQHF.

The rearrangement uses TRBV2 and TRBJ2-2; the match to TRBD2 covers 8 bases. The CDR3 extends over 15 amino acids. CDR1 SNHLY and CDR2 FYNNEI come from the germline V gene. Trimming removed 7 bases from V and 2 bases from J; junction bases left unmatched: 6. CDR3 protein: CASTEREFNTGELFF. The CDR3 coding sequence is TGTGCCAGCACGGAGCGGGAGTTCAACACCGGGGAGCTGTTTTTT. The full variable domain, completed using reference TRBV2 and TRBJ2-2, is EPEVTQTPSHQVTQMGQEVILRCVPISNHLYFYWYRQILGQKVEFLVSFYNNEISEKSEIFDDQFSVERPDGSNFTLKIRSTKLEDSAMYFCASTEREFNTGELFFGEGSRLTVL.